The entry below describes one TCR beta chain. V lost 5 bases and J 2 bases, leaving 13 bases between the germline ends. This CDR3 has 15 residues. Looked up from germline, CDR1 is LNHDA and CDR2 is SQIVND (reference sequence). This entry belongs to a study of blood T cell repertoires in COVID-19. Study-level background: T cells, B-cell-depleted T cells, or PBMCs provided the cDNA or gDNA that served as material.

TCRdb keeps only in-frame clones here, not all; method: immunoSEQ multiplex PCR. Counted here are about 150,000 clones, approximately 83% occurring once; the ten biggest clones make up over 10%. The sample taken for sequencing was peripheral blood. This clonotype originated in a man between 65 and 85 years old who had recovered from COVID-19. The chain employs TRBV19 and TRBJ1-5, with TRBD1 as a possible D gene (5 bases). Written as DNA, the CDR3 is TGTGCCAGTAGTTTTTCGGGGGGGGGCAATCAGCCCCAGCATTTT. The encoded protein is CASSFSGGGNQPQHF.